The 10 T cell receptor beta chains below all came from one sample that was sequenced in a study of T cell responses to AZD1222 COVID-19 vaccine. Generated by immunoSEQ multiplex PCR, the TCRdb table keeps only in-frame clones and is missing some. The sample has 75,000 or so clones; 80% to 95% are singletons. Sequenced here: peripheral blood, sampled 28 days after the second AZD1222 dose. These receptors originate from an adult who received the AZD1222 COVID-19 vaccine.

The chain recombines TRBV28 with TRBJ2-7; D may be TRBD1 (5 bases). This CDR3 is 13 amino acids long. Germline V CDR1 and CDR2: MDHEN, SYDVKM. V gave up 3 bases and J gave up 2 bases, with 8 bases separating them. This CDR3 reads CASSLDKTYEQYF. The CDR3 bases are TGTGCCAGCAGTTTGGACAAGACCTACGAGCAGTACTTC.

J is TRBJ2-7 and V is TRBV5-1, with a weak D call TRBD1 (5 bases). Trimming removed 0 bases at V and 4 bases at J, with 11 bases between. Germline V gives CDR1 SGHRS, CDR2 YFSETQ. CDR3 length: 14 residues. As DNA, the CDR3 is TGCGCCAGCAGCTTGGAAGGGGAAGGGTACGAGCAGTACTTC. Its protein is CASSLEGEGYEQYF.

This clone was recorded only once. The CDR3 DNA reads TGTGCCAGCAGTTACGATCCGGACACTGAAGCTTTCTTT. This sequence encodes CASSYDPDTEAFF. This chain connects TRBV6-5 to TRBJ1-1; D not certain. Deletions cut 2 bases from V and 3 bases from J, with 7 bases between. The CDR3 sequence is 13 residues long. Germline CDR1 reads MNHEY; CDR2 reads SVGAGI.

The chain is built from TRBV30 and TRBJ2-7, with 9 bases lining up with TRBD1. The CDR3 consists of 13 residues. Germline loops: CDR1 GTSNPN, CDR2 SVGIG (reference sequence). With 3 bases clipped from V and 3 bases from J, the junction kept 3 bases outside the gene matches. CDR3 DNA sequence: TGTGCCTGGAGCGGACAGGGGAACTACGAGCAGTACTTC. Encoded protein: CAWSGQGNYEQYF.

The V gene is TRBV6-1, the J gene TRBJ1-5, with D maybe TRBD1 (6 bases). From germline, CDR1 is MNHNS and CDR2 SASEGT. This CDR3 is 15 amino acids long. V was shortened by 3 bases and J by 0 bases, with 9 bases between the two germline ends. The CDR3 DNA reads TGTGCCAGCAGTGACCGGACAGTTAGCAATCAGCCCCAGCATTTT. Protein product: CASSDRTVSNQPQHF.

The chain uses TRBV6-5 and TRBJ2-2, with D perhaps TRBD2 (6 bases). Trimming removed 6 bases from V and 0 bases from J, with 11 bases in between. Germline V gives CDR1 MNHEY, CDR2 SVGAGI. The CDR3 is 15 residues long. In nucleotides, the CDR3 is TGTGCCAGCAGGGGGGGACTTGCGAACACCGGGGAGCTGTTTTTT. It yields the protein CASRGGLANTGELFF.

V is TRBV4-2 and J is TRBJ2-2; a weak D match, TRBD2 (5 bases). Germline CDR1 and CDR2: LGHNA and YNFKEQ. This CDR3 spans 16 amino acids. The ends were cut back, 3 bases at V and 0 bases at J, with 11 bases in the middle. The DNA of the CDR3 is TGTGCCAGCAGCCAGGAACCGGGAACGAACACCGGGGAGCTGTTTTTT. Its protein is CASSQEPGTNTGELFF.

The rearrangement links TRBV19 to TRBJ2-7; 7 bases line up with TRBD1. The junction had 7 bases not matched to a gene; V was cut back by 4 bases and J by 1 base. Per germline, CDR1 LNHDA and CDR2 SQIVND (reference sequence). This CDR3 region has 15 residues. CDR3: CASSKTGTVSYEQYF. The CDR3 coding sequence is TGTGCCAGTAGTAAAACCGGGACAGTTTCCTACGAGCAGTACTTC.

DNA for the CDR3: TGTGCCAGCAGCTTAGTCGCAGGGGGTGGCAACTATGGCTACACCTTC. Translation: CASSLVAGGGNYGYTF. The chain carries TRBV7-2 and TRBJ1-2; TRBD1 agrees at 7 bases. V lost 1 base and J lost 2; bases outside the gene matches: 7. CDR3 length: 16 residues. Per germline, CDR1 SGHTA and CDR2 FQGNSA.

Regarding this clone: The junction and the germline gene differ at one end; a read error may be behind it. For the CDR3, the DNA is TGTGCCAGCAGCCTAACGGGACACCCCACTGAAGCTTTCTTT. This gives the protein CASSLTGHPTEAFF. The chain links TRBV7-3 to TRBJ1-1, with a weak D call TRBD1 (6 bases). Per germline, CDR1 SGHTA and CDR2 FQGTGA. The CDR3 has 14 amino acids.